Following are 30 T cell receptor beta chains from one sample sequenced in a study of T cell responses to AZD1222 COVID-19 vaccine (dated by TCRdb to the early 2020s). The library was made by the immunoSEQ multiplex PCR assay. TCRdb took this table from immuneACCESS and kept in-frame rearrangements with V and J called. Such tables lack part of the clones; where checked against another copy, unresolved V genes explain under half of the gap, and the rest is unexplained. This sample comprises about 72,000 clones, about nine tenths of them detected only once. In total, the top ten clones hold less than 25% of the sample. Reading the label with the study, this specimen's time point is: baseline before first vaccination. The source was peripheral blood, collected on day 0 of AZD1222 vaccination. These receptors were collected from an adult in good health.

The chain couples TRBV7-9 to TRBJ2-1; 8 bases line up with TRBD2. The CDR3 sequence is 14 residues long. Germline trimming cut 1 base from V and 6 bases from J; bases unmatched to any gene: 2. In germline, CDR1 is SEHNR, CDR2 FQNEAQ (reference sequence). CDR3 sequence: CASSLVTSVNEQFF. CDR3 sequence (DNA): TGTGCCAGCAGCTTAGTGACTAGCGTCAATGAGCAGTTCTTC.

The chain employs TRBV6-5 and TRBJ1-1; D is uncertain. V gave up 4 bases and J gave up 1 base, with 10 bases separating them. The CDR3 is 14 residues long. CDR1 and CDR2 from the germline V gene are MNHEY and SVGAGI. In DNA form, the CDR3 reads TGTGCCAGCAGTTCCTCAACTCAGAACACTGAAGCTTTCTTT. It specifies CASSSSTQNTEAFF.

The chain carries TRBV28 and TRBJ2-2; no reliable D call. This CDR3 spans 14 amino acids. CDR1 is MDHEN, CDR2 SYDVKM, per germline. Trimming stripped 2 bases from V and 6 bases from J, with 10 bases between. The CDR3 DNA follows: TGTGCCAGCAGTTTAGGGGTATTAGCCGGGGAGCTGTTTTTT. This encodes CASSLGVLAGELFF. Together with reference TRBV28 and TRBJ2-2, the CDR3 gives the full variable domain: DVKVTQSSRYLVKRTGEKVFLECVQDMDHENMFWYRQDPGLGLRLIYFSYDVKMKEKGDIPEGYSVSREKKERFSLILESASTNQTSMYLCASSLGVLAGELFFGEGSRLTVL.

The chain links TRBV3-1 (or the pseudogene TRBV3-2) to TRBJ2-3, with 7 nucleotides matching TRBD2. The germline gives CDR1 LGHDT, CDR2 YNNKEL (reference sequence). This CDR3 spans 15 amino acids. The J segment lost 4 bases and the V segment lost 0 bases, leaving 4 bases of the junction unmatched. The CDR3 spells CASSQEGGFPDTQYF. As DNA, the CDR3 is TGTGCCAGCAGCCAAGAGGGAGGGTTCCCAGATACGCAGTATTTT.

The chain links TRBV19 to TRBJ2-7; D is tentatively TRBD1 or TRBD2 (5 bases each). This CDR3 has 13 residues. V dropped 5 bases and J dropped 1 base, with 9 bases sitting between them. Germline V CDR1 and CDR2: LNHDA, SQIVND (reference sequence). DNA for the CDR3: TGTGCCAGTAGTCGGGACGGGTCCTACGAGCAGTACTTC. It yields the protein CASSRDGSYEQYF. The full variable domain, completed using reference TRBV19 and TRBJ2-7, is DGGITQSPKYLFRKEGQNVTLSCEQNLNHDAMYWYRQDPGQGLRLIYYSQIVNDFQKGDIAEGYSVSREKKESFPLTVTSAQKNPTAFYLCASSRDGSYEQYFGPGTRLTVT.

This clone was detected only once. The V call is TRBV12-5, the J call TRBJ1-2; D is perhaps TRBD1 (5 bases). In germline, CDR1 is LGHNT, CDR2 FRNRAP. V was cut by 5 bases and J by 4 bases, with 11 bases left in between. The CDR3 is made up of 13 amino acids. CDR3: CASGTHGTYGYTF. For the CDR3, the DNA is TGTGCTAGTGGTACCCACGGGACCTATGGCTACACCTTC.

This clone was counted a few times. Compared with germline, one end of the junction differs, possibly owing to a read error. The V and J genes are TRBV6-2 or TRBV6-3 and TRBJ2-7; 8 bases fit TRBD1. From germline, CDR1 is MNHEY and CDR2 SVGEGT. The CDR3 consists of 11 residues. The CDR3 reads CASSLGQEHRF. CDR3 in DNA: TGTGCCAGCAGCCTGGGACAGGAGCACCGCTTC.

The chain combines TRBV20-1 with TRBJ2-3, with D tentatively TRBD1 or TRBD2 (5 bases each). Germline V gives CDR1 DFQATT, CDR2 SNEGSKA (reference sequence). V was trimmed by 4 bases and J by 11 bases, leaving 13 bases between them. The CDR3 runs to 11 residues. The CDR3 bases are TGCAGTGCTATACTCCGGGACCAGCAGTATTTT. Amino acid sequence: CSAILRDQQYF.

The chain uses TRBV5-4 and TRBJ2-1; D is undetermined. The CDR3 loop spans 13 amino acids. V was cut by 4 bases and J by 8 bases, with 13 bases left in between. Per germline, CDR1 SGHNT and CDR2 YYREEE (reference sequence). CDR3 in amino acids: CASSPPFTDEQFF. The CDR3 coding sequence is TGTGCCAGCAGCCCCCCTTTTACGGATGAGCAGTTCTTC. The full variable domain, its missing parts supplied by reference TRBV5-4 and TRBJ2-1, is ETGVTQSPTHLIKTRGQQVTLRCSSQSGHNTVSWYQQALGQGPQFIFQYYREEENGRGNFPPRFSGLQFPNYSSELNVNALELDDSALYLCASSPPFTDEQFFGPGTRLTVL.

The chain joins TRBV18 to TRBJ1-2; TRBD1 aligns across 9 bases. CDR3 length equals 14 residues. The trim removed 4 bases at V and 6 bases at J, leaving 6 bases unmatched. CDR1 is KGHSH and CDR2 is LQKENI in the germline V gene. Here the CDR3 reads CASSQDRGTNGYTF. In DNA, the CDR3 is TGTGCCAGCTCACAGGACAGGGGCACTAATGGCTACACCTTC.

V and J are TRBV7-3 and TRBJ1-1; D is undetermined. Trimming left V 4 bases short and J 7 bases short, with 13 bases between. CDR1 and CDR2 (germline): SGHTA, FQGTGA. The length of the CDR3 is 13 residues. The CDR3 nucleotides are TGTGCCAGCAGCTCCTACCCCGGAAATGAAGCTTTCTTT. It specifies CASSSYPGNEAFF.

The chain recombines TRBV7-9 with TRBJ2-7, with D possibly being TRBD1 or TRBD2 (5 bases each). V was cut by 1 base and J by 3 bases, with 10 bases left in between. The CDR3 contains 14 residues. The germline V gene encodes CDR1 SEHNR and CDR2 FQNEAQ (reference sequence). The CDR3 here is CASSLGGVGYEQYF. CDR3 bases: TGTGCCAGCAGCTTAGGAGGGGTGGGCTACGAGCAGTACTTC.

The genes are TRBV3-1 (or the pseudogene TRBV3-2) and TRBJ1-1, with unresolved D. Looked up from germline, CDR1 is LGHDT and CDR2 is YNNKEL (reference sequence). This CDR3 is built from 13 residues. Trimming removed 7 bases at V and 1 base at J, with 10 bases between. The CDR3 protein is CASKKGSNTEAFF. The CDR3 DNA follows: TGTGCCAGCAAAAAGGGCTCGAACACTGAAGCTTTCTTT.

This chain connects TRBV6-5 to TRBJ1-2, with no clear D. Germline values: CDR1 MNHEY, CDR2 SVGAGI. V dropped 7 bases and J dropped 4 bases, with 13 bases sitting between them. The CDR3 covers 13 residues. The CDR3 sequence: CASILTGSYGYTF. In nucleotides, the CDR3 is TGTGCCAGCATACTGACGGGATCCTATGGCTACACCTTC.

This clone was recorded a few times. The chain uses TRBV19 and TRBJ1-1, with D possibly being TRBD1 (5 bases). Trimming pared 4 bases from V and 6 bases from J, leaving 18 bases between. The CDR3 length is 15 residues. CDR1 is LNHDA, CDR2 SQIVND, per germline (reference sequence). The CDR3 region is CASSTESRASAEAFF. CDR3 coding DNA: TGTGCCAGTAGTACCGAATCCAGGGCCTCGGCTGAAGCTTTCTTT.

V gene TRBV7-9 combines with J gene TRBJ2-2; D perhaps matches TRBD1 (6 bases). This CDR3 region has 18 residues. CDR1 and CDR2 from the germline V gene are SEHNR and FQNEAQ (reference sequence). V was clipped by 5 bases and J by 3 bases, with 22 bases between them. CDR3 residues: CASSPILASQGYTGELFF. CDR3 bases: TGTGCCAGCAGCCCCATCCTAGCCTCACAGGGTTACACCGGGGAGCTGTTTTTT.

The genes are TRBV6-2 or TRBV6-3 and TRBJ1-5; no clear D gene. Germline V gives CDR1 MNHEY, CDR2 SVGEGT. V was pared by 5 bases and J by 6 bases, with 8 bases between. CDR3 length equals 12 residues. The CDR3 loop is CASSNPGQPQHF. The CDR3 region has the DNA TGTGCCAGCAGTAACCCCGGTCAGCCCCAGCATTTT.

The gene calls are TRBV7-2 and TRBJ1-5, with 7 bases fitting TRBD1. J lost 1 base, V lost 1 base, and 1 base had no gene match. CDR1 is SGHTA and CDR2 is FQGNSA in the germline V gene. This CDR3 has 15 amino acids. CDR3 loop: CASSLDRGSNQPQHF. The DNA of the CDR3 is TGTGCCAGCAGCTTAGACAGGGGCAGCAATCAGCCCCAGCATTTT.

The chain carries TRBV5-5 and TRBJ2-5, with 9 bases aligning to TRBD2. This CDR3 is 15 amino acids long. V lost 4 bases to trimming and J lost 3 bases; unmatched junction nucleotides: 7. The V gene's germline CDR1 is SGHKS and CDR2 YYEKEE (reference sequence). The CDR3 bases are TGTGCCAGCAGCAAGAGCGGGGGGTCCAAAGAGACCCAGTACTTC. It yields the protein CASSKSGGSKETQYF.

This clone occurred once. The chain recombines TRBV12-3 or TRBV12-4 with TRBJ1-1; maybe TRBD1 (5 bases). There are 13 residues in the CDR3. V lost 6 bases to trimming and J lost 4 bases, with 12 bases between them. CDR3 sequence: CASRSGRSTEAFF. For the CDR3, the DNA is TGTGCCAGCAGGTCAGGGAGGAGCACTGAAGCTTTCTTT.

The chain links TRBV7-2 to TRBJ1-1; D gene unclear. The V end was cut by 2 bases, the J end by 1 base, with 14 bases between. Germline-derived CDR1 and CDR2 are SGHTA and FQGNSA. The CDR3 covers 16 residues. The CDR3 is CASSLPKRTGNTEAFF. CDR3 bases: TGTGCCAGCAGCTTACCAAAAAGGACGGGGAACACTGAAGCTTTCTTT.

The J gene is TRBJ1-1, the V gene TRBV6-5; D is unresolved. The germline gives CDR1 MNHEY, CDR2 SVGAGI. The CDR3 covers 14 residues. The ends were cut back, 0 bases at V and 1 base at J, with 6 bases in the middle. The CDR3 region has the DNA TGTGCCAGCAGTTACTCAATTGAGAACACTGAAGCTTTCTTT. Amino acids: CASSYSIENTEAFF.

A single count supports this clone. CDR3 DNA: TGTGCCAGCAGCCCCGACAGGGGGACCCTCCACTTT. Its protein product is CASSPDRGTLHF. J is TRBJ1-6 and V is TRBV12-3 or TRBV12-4, with 9 bases matching TRBD1. V shed 6 bases and J 14 bases; nucleotides not matched to a gene: 5. The CDR3 runs to 12 residues.

This clone showed up just once. The chain has TRBV5-8 and TRBJ1-2; 8 nucleotides line up with TRBD1. With V trimmed by 4 bases and J by 4 bases, 3 bases remained unmatched. Germline loops: CDR1 SGHTS, CDR2 YDEGEE. The CDR3 spans 13 residues. The CDR3 protein is CASSEDRAYGYTF. As DNA, the CDR3 is TGTGCCAGCAGCGAGGACAGGGCCTATGGCTACACCTTC. The complete variable domain, with remaining parts taken from reference TRBV5-8 and TRBJ1-2, reads EAGVTQSPTHLIKTRGQQATLRCSPISGHTSVYWYQQALGLGLQFLLWYDEGEERNRGNFPPRFSGRQFPNYSSELNVNALELEDSALYLCASSEDRAYGYTFGSGTRLTVV.

The gene calls are TRBV6-6 and TRBJ1-4, with 8 bases lining up with TRBD1. Germline V CDR1 and CDR2: MNHNY, SVGAGI (reference sequence). Trimming cost V 5 bases and J 7 bases; bases outside gene matches: 6. This CDR3 spans 14 amino acids. CDR3 loop: CASSDRGGGEKLFF. The CDR3, as DNA: TGTGCCAGCAGTGACAGGGGCGGTGGTGAAAAACTGTTTTTT.

This rearrangement joins TRBV7-9 to TRBJ2-3; TRBD2 might be the D (6 bases). Trimming took off 6 bases at V and 4 bases at J, with 14 bases between the two ends. Germline-derived CDR1 and CDR2 are SEHNR and FQNEAQ (reference sequence). CDR3 length: 14 residues. Here the CDR3 reads CASREKEGPDTQYF. In DNA, the CDR3 is TGTGCCAGCAGAGAAAAGGAGGGCCCAGATACGCAGTATTTT.

The rearrangement links TRBV29-1 to TRBJ1-2; D remains unclear. The germline V and J ends were trimmed by 0 bases and 3 bases, with 14 bases remaining between them. CDR1 is SQVTM, CDR2 ANQGSEA, per germline. The CDR3 extends over 15 amino acids. The CDR3 DNA reads TGCAGCGTTGAAGATATTGTCGACGGATACTATGGCTACACCTTC. It specifies CSVEDIVDGYYGYTF.

The chain has TRBV4-3 and TRBJ2-3; 7 bases map to TRBD2. The CDR3 loop spans 13 amino acids. Germline CDR1 and CDR2: LGHNA and YSLEER. The V gene end was trimmed by 8 bases and the J gene end by 5 bases; junction bases not matched to a gene: 7. The CDR3 here is CASRSSGEDTQYF. The CDR3 nucleotides are TGCGCCAGCCGGTCCAGCGGGGAAGATACGCAGTATTTT.

The genes are TRBV28 and TRBJ1-2, with 10 positions matching TRBD1. Trimming cost V 5 bases and J 8 bases; bases outside gene matches: 11. Germline V CDR1 and CDR2: MDHEN, SYDVKM. There are 15 residues in the CDR3. CDR3 nucleotide sequence: TGTGCCAGCAGTAAATCCGGGACAGGGGTAGAGGGCTACACCTTC. This gives the protein CASSKSGTGVEGYTF.

This chain's CDR3 is CASSAPGQLPQPQHF. For the CDR3, the DNA is TGTGCCAGCAGCGCCCCTGGACAGCTGCCTCAGCCCCAGCATTTT. The V and J genes are TRBV28 and TRBJ1-5; D is possibly TRBD1 (6 bases). From germline, CDR1 is MDHEN and CDR2 SYDVKM. V shed 6 bases and J shed 6 bases, with 18 bases lying between them. The CDR3 is 15 residues long.